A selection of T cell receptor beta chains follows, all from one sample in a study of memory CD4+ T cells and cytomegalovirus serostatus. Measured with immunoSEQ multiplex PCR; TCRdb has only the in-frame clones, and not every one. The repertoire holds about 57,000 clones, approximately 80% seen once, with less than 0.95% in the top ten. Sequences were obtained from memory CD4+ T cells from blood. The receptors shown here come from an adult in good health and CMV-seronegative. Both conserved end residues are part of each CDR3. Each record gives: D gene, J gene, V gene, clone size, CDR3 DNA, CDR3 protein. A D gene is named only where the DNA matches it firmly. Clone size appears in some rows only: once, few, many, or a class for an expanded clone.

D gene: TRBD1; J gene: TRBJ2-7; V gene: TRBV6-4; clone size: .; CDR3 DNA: TGTGCCAGGAAAGATACAGGGGACGTATCCCCCTACGAGCAGTACTTC; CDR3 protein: CARKDTGDVSPYEQYF
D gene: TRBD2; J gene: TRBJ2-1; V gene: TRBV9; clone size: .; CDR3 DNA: TGTGCCAGCAGCGTAGCTTTGAGCGGGAGACTTGGGGATGAGCAGTTCTTC; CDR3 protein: CASSVALSGRLGDEQFF
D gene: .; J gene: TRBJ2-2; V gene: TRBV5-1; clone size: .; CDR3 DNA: TGCGCCAGCAGCTTGTTTGCGGGCTCGAACACCGGGGAGCTGTTTTTT; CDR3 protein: CASSLFAGSNTGELFF
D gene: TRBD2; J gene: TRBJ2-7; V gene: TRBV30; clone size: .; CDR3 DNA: TGTGCCTGGAGTCGGAGTGGGGGGGGGAACGAGCAGTACTTC; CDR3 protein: CAWSRSGGGNEQYF
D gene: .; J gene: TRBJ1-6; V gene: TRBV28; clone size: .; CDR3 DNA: TGTGCCAGCAGTCCCGCGGGACTTTATTCACCCCTCCACTTT; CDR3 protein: CASSPAGLYSPLHF
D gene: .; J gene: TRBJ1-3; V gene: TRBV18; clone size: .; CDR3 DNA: TGTGCCAGCTCACCCGGGACCTCTGGAAACACCATATATTTT; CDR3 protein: CASSPGTSGNTIYF
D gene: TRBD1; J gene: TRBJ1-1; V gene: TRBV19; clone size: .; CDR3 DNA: TGTGCCAGTCGGGACAGTTACACTGAAGCTTTCTTT; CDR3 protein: CASRDSYTEAFF
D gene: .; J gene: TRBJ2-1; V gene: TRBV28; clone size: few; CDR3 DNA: TGTGCCAGCAGTTTATTCCCAAAACTGCGACAGGAGAAATACAATGAGCAGTTCTTC; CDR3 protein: CASSLFPKLRQEKYNEQFF
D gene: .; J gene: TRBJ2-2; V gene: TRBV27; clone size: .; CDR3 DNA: TGTGCCAGCAGTTTTTCGGGGATCGGGGAGCTGTTTTTT; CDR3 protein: CASSFSGIGELFF
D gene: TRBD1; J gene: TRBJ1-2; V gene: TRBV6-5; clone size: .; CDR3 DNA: TGTGCCAGCAGTTACTCCGGGACAGGGGGCGGCTATGGCTACACCTTC; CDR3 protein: CASSYSGTGGGYGYTF
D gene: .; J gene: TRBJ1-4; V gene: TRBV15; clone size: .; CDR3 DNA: TGTGCCACCAGCAGAGATAGACAGACTAATGAAAAACTGTTTTTT; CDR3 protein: CATSRDRQTNEKLFF
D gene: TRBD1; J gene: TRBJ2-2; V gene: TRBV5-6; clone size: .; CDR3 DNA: TGTGCCAGCAGCCCGGTGACAGGGGGCCTCGGGGAGCTGTTTTTT; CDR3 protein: CASSPVTGGLGELFF
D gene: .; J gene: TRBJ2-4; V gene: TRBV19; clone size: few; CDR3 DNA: TGTGCCAGTAGCGGGGGACAGAGTTCAGCCAAAAACATTCAGTACTTC; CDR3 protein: CASSGGQSSAKNIQYF
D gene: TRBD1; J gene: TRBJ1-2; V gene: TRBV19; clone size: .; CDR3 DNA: TGTGCCAGTAGTATAAGGCAGGGGGCTATAATGTCGGATGGCTACACCTTC; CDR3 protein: CASSIRQGAIMSDGYTF
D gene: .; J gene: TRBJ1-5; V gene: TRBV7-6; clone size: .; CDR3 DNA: TGTGCCAGCGGGGATCTGCAGCCCCAGCATTTT; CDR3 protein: CASGDLQPQHF
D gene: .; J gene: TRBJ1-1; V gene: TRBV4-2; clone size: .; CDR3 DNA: TGTGCCAGCAGCCAAGGTGAGGGACAAGGAGCTTTCTTT; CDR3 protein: CASSQGEGQGAFF